This T cell receptor beta chain was sequenced in a study of blood T cell repertoires in COVID-19. The CDR3 totals 14 residues. Between the trimmed V and J ends, which lost 6 bases and 1 base, there was a span of 12 bases. The V gene's germline CDR1 is MNHEY and CDR2 SVGEGT. The authors' processing: Quantification of nucleated cells was approximated via reference gene primer amplification. Sequenced by immunoSEQ multiplex PCR; TCRdb stores in-frame clones only, minus some. For V, J and clone size, that table is used; D and trimming come from the DNA. The repertoire holds fewer than 150,000 clones, with about 88% as singletons.

Sequencing was carried out using peripheral blood. This TCR derives from a woman in her 70s who had recovered from COVID-19. The J gene is TRBJ1-1, the V gene TRBV6-2 or TRBV6-3, with D possibly matching TRBD1 (6 bases). For the CDR3, the DNA is TGTGCCAGCAGCCCTAGGACAGCGAACACTGAAGCTTTCTTT. Translation: CASSPRTANTEAFF.